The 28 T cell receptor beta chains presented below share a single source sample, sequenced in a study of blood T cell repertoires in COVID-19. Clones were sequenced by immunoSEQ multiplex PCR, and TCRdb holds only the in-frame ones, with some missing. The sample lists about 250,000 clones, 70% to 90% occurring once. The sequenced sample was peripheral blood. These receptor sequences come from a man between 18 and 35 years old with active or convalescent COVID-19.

Here the CDR3 DNA reads TGTGCCAGCAGCTTGGGTGGGACAGGGGGTTCACCCCTCCACTTT. Residues: CASSLGGTGGSPLHF. The genes are TRBV5-4 and TRBJ1-6, with 11 bases lining up with TRBD1. The CDR3 is 15 residues long. The V and J ends lost 0 bases and 9 bases, in that order; junction bases with no gene match: 2. CDR1 and CDR2 (germline): SGHNT, YYREEE (reference sequence).

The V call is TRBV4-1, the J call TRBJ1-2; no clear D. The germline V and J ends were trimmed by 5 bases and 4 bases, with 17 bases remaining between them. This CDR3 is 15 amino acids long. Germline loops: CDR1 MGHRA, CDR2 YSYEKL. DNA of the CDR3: TGCGCCAGCAGCACACGCCGTGGAGTCGGCTATGGCTACACCTTC. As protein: CASSTRRGVGYGYTF.

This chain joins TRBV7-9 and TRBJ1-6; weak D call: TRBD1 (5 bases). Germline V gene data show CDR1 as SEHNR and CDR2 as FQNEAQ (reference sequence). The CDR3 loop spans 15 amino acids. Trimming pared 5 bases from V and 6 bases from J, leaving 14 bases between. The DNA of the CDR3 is TGTGCCAGCAGCGGGTGGGCAGGGCGTAATTCACCCCTCCACTTT. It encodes CASSGWAGRNSPLHF. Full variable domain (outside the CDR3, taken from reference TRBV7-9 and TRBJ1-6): DTGVSQNPRHKITKRGQNVTFRCDPISEHNRLYWYRQTLGQGPEFLTYFQNEAQLEKSRLLSDRFSAERPKGSFSTLEIQRTEQGDSAMYLCASSGWAGRNSPLHFGNGTRLTVT.

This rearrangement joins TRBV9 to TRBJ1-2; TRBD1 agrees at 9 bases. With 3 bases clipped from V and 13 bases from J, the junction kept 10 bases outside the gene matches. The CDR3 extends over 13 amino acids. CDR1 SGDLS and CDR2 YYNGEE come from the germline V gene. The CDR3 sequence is CASSAGSGTGSTF. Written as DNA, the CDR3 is TGTGCCAGCAGCGCGGGATCCGGGACAGGGAGCACCTTC. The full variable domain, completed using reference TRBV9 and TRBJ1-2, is DSGVTQTPKHLITATGQRVTLRCSPRSGDLSVYWYQQSLDQGLQFLIQYYNGEERAKGNILERFSAQQFPDLHSELNLSSLELGDSALYFCASSAGSGTGSTFGSGTRLTVV.

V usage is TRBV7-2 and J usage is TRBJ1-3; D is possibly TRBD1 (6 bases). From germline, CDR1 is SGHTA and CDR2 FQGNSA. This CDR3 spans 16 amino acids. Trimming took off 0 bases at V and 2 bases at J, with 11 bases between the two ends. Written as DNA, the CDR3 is TGTGCCAGCAGCTTAGCGGGGGCTGGAACTGGAAACACCATATATTTT. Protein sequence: CASSLAGAGTGNTIYF.

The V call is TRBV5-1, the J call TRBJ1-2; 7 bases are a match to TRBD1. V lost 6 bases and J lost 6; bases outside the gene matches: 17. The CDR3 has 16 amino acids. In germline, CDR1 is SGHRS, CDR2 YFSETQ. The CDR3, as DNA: TGCGCCAGCAAGACGGAGGGCGGTACAGGGGTGAATGGCTACACCTTC. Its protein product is CASKTEGGTGVNGYTF.

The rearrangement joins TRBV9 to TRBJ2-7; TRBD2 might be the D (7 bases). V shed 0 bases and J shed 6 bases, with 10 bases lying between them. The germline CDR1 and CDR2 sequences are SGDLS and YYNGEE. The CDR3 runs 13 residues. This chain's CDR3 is CASSVGGGGEQYF. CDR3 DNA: TGTGCCAGCAGCGTAGGGGGAGGGGGCGAGCAGTACTTC.

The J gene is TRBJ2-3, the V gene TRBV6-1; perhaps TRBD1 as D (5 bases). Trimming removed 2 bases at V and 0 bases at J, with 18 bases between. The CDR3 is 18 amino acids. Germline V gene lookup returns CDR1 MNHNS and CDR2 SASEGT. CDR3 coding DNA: TGTGCCAGCAGTGAAAGTATGAACCCGACAGCTAGCACAGATACGCAGTATTTT. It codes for CASSESMNPTASTDTQYF.

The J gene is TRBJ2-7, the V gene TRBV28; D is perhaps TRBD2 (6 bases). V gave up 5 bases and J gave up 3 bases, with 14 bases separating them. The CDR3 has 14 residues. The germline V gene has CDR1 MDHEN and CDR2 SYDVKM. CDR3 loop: CASSMVAANYEQYF. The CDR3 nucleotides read TGTGCCAGCAGTATGGTAGCGGCTAACTACGAGCAGTACTTC.

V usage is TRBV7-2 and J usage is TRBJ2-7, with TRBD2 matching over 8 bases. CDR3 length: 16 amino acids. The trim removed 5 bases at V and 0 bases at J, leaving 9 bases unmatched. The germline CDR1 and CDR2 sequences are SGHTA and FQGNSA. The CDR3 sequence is CASSTQAGATSYEQYF. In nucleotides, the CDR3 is TGTGCCAGCAGCACCCAAGCGGGGGCGACCTCCTACGAGCAGTACTTC.

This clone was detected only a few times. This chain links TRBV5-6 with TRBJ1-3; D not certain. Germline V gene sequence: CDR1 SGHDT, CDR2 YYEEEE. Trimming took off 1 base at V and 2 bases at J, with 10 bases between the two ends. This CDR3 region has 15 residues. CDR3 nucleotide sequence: TGTGCCAGCAGCTTGCCCCAACTTACTGGAAACACCATATATTTT. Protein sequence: CASSLPQLTGNTIYF.

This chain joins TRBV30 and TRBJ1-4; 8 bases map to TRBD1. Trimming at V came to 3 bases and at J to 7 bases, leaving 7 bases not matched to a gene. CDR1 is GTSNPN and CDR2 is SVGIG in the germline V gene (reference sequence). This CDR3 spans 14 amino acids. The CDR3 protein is CAWSVTGGSEKLFF. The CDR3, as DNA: TGTGCCTGGAGCGTAACAGGGGGGAGTGAAAAACTGTTTTTT.

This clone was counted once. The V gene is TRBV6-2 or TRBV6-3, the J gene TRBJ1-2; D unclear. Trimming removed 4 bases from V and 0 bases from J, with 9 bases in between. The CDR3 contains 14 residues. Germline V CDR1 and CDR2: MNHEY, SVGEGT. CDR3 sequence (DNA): TGTGCCAGCAGTTCTACGTTAACTAACTATGGCTACACCTTC. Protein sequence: CASSSTLTNYGYTF.

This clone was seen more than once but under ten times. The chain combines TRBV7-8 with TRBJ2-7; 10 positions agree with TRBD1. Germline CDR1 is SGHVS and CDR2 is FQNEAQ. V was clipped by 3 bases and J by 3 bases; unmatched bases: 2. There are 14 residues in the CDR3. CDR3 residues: CASSFGDRGYEQYF. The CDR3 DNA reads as TGTGCCAGCAGCTTTGGGGACAGGGGCTACGAGCAGTACTTC.

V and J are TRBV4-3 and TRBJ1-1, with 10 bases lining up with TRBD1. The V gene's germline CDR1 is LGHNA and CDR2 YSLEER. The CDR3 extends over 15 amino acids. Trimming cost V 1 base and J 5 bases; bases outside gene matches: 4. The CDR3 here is CASSQGTGGLTEAFF. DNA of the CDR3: TGCGCCAGCAGCCAAGGGACAGGGGGTCTAACTGAAGCTTTCTTT.

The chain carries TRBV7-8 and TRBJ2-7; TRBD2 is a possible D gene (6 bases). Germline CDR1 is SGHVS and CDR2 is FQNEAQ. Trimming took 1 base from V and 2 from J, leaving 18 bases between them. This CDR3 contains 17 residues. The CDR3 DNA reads TGTGCCAGCAGCTTAGGGGTCGGGGGTAGGCTCCCCTACGAGCAGTACTTC. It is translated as CASSLGVGGRLPYEQYF.

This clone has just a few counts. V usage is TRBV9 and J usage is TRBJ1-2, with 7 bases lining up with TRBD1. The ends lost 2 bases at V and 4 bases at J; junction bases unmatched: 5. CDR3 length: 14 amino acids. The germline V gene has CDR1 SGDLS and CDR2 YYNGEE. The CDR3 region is CASSVAGDSYGYTF. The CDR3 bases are TGTGCCAGCAGCGTCGCCGGGGACAGCTATGGCTACACCTTC.

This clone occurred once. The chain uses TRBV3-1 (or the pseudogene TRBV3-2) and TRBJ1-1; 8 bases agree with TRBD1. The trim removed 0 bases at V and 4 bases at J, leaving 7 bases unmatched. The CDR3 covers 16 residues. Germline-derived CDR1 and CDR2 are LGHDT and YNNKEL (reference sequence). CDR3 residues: CASSQEWTGRGTEAFF. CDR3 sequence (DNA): TGTGCCAGCAGCCAAGAGTGGACAGGGAGGGGCACTGAAGCTTTCTTT.

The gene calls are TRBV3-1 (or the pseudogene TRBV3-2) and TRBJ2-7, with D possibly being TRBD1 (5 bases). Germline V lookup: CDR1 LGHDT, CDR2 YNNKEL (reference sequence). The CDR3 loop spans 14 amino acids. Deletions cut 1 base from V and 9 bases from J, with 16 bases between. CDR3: CASSQVLGRAMQYF. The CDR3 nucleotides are TGTGCCAGCAGCCAAGTTTTGGGCAGGGCTATGCAGTACTTC.

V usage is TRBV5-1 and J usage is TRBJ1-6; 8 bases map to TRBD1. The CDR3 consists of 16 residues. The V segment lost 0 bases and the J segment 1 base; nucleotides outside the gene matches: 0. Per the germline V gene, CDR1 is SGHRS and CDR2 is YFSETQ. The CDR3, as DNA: TGCGCCAGCAGCTTGGACAGGGGGTCCTATAATTCACCCCTCCACTTT. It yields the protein CASSLDRGSYNSPLHF.

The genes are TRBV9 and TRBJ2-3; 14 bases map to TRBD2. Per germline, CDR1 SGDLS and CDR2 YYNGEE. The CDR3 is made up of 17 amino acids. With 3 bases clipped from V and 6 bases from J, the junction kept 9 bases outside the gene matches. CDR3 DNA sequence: TGTGCCAGCAGCGCACACTTGGGACTAGCGGGAGTTGATACGCAGTATTTT. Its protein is CASSAHLGLAGVDTQYF.

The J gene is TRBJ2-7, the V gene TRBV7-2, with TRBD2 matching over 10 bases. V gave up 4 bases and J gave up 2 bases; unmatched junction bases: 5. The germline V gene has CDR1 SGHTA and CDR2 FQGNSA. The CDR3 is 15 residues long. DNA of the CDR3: TGTGCCAGCAGCTCACCTAGCGGGGGACCCTACGAGCAGTACTTC. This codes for CASSSPSGGPYEQYF.

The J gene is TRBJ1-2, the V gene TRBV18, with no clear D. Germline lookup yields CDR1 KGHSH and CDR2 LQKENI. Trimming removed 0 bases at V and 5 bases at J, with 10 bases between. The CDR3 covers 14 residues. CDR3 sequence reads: CASSPPSRSYGYTF. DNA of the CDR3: TGTGCCAGCTCACCACCGAGCCGGTCATATGGCTACACCTTC.

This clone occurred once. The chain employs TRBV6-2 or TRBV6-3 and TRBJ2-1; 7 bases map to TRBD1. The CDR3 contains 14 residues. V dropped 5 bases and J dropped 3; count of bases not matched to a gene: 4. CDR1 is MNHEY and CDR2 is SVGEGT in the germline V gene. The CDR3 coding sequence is TGTGCCAGCAGTCACGACAGGGACTACAATGAGCAGTTCTTC. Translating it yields CASSHDRDYNEQFF.

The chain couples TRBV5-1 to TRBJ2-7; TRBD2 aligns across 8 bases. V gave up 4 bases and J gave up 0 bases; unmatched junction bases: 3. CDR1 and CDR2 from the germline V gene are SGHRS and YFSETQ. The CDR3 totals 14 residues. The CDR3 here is CASSLREGSYEQYF. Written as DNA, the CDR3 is TGCGCCAGCAGCCTCCGGGAGGGCTCCTACGAGCAGTACTTC.

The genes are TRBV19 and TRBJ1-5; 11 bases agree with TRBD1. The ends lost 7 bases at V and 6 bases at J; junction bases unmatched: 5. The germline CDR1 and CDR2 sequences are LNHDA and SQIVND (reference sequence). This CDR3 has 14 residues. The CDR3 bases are TGTGCCAGTAACCCGGGACAGGGGGTTCAGCCCCAGCATTTT. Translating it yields CASNPGQGVQPQHF.

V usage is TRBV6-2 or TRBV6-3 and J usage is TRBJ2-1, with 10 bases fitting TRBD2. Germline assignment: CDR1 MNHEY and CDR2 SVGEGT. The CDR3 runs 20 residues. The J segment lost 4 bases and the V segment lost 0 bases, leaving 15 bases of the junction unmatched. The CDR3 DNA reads TGTGCCAGCAGTTACTCGGTGTTCCAGCGGGAGGGCCGTAGGTACAATGAGCAGTTCTTC. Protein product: CASSYSVFQREGRRYNEQFF.

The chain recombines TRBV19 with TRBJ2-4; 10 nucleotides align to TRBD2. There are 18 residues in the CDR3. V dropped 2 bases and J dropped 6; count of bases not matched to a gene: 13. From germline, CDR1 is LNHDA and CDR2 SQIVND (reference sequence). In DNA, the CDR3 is TGTGCCAGTAGTATACAAACAGGGGGACTAGCGAAAGGAAACATTCAGTACTTC. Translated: CASSIQTGGLAKGNIQYF.